Following are 32 T cell receptor beta chains from one sample sequenced in a study of technical replicates of blood from a handful of donors (dated by TCRdb to 2016 to 2017). Library prep was done by the immunoSEQ multiplex PCR assay. TCRdb took this table from immuneACCESS and kept in-frame rearrangements with V and J called. Such tables lack part of the clones; where checked against another copy, unresolved V genes explain under half of the gap, and the rest is unexplained. The sample table records approximately 74,000 clones; 95% to 98% of these occur just once. The leading ten clones occupy around 0.15% of the sample. Material for sequencing was T cells isolated from PBMCs. These receptors came from a human donor in good health.

This clone was found once. The CDR3 bases are TGTGCCAGCAGTCTCAGGGCAAACACCATATATTTT. It is translated as CASSLRANTIYF. The chain joins TRBV28 to TRBJ1-3, with a tentative D call TRBD1 (5 bases). V lost 5 bases and J lost 6, with 8 bases in between. Germline assignment: CDR1 MDHEN and CDR2 SYDVKM. The CDR3 runs 12 residues.

This rearrangement joins TRBV6-6 to TRBJ1-2, with D possibly TRBD1 on 6 matching bases. The CDR3 totals 15 residues. From germline, CDR1 is MNHNY and CDR2 SVGAGI (reference sequence). V was shortened by 5 bases and J by 6 bases, with 19 bases between the two germline ends. The DNA for the CDR3 is TGTGCCAGCAGTATCCAGGGGCCGGTGGGAGATGGCTACACCTTC. It translates to CASSIQGPVGDGYTF.

The chain employs TRBV5-1 and TRBJ1-4; maybe TRBD1 (6 bases). Germline V CDR1 and CDR2: SGHRS, YFSETQ. V lost 3 bases to trimming and J lost 4 bases, with 10 bases between them. The CDR3 runs 14 residues. CDR3 residues: CASSSDSLNEKLFF. The CDR3 DNA sequence: TGCGCCAGCAGCTCGGACAGCCTTAATGAAAAACTGTTTTTT.

V gene TRBV6-1 combines with J gene TRBJ1-2, with D possibly matching TRBD1 (6 bases). The germline V and J ends were trimmed by 7 bases and 3 bases, with 18 bases remaining between them. The CDR3 has 15 amino acids. Germline CDR1 is MNHNS and CDR2 is SASEGT. CDR3 in DNA: TGTGCCAGCATGATTGGGCACAGGGTTGACTATGGCTACACCTTC. Its protein is CASMIGHRVDYGYTF.

This chain connects TRBV4-2 to TRBJ2-1; tentatively, D is TRBD1 (5 bases). Between the trimmed V and J ends, which lost 0 bases and 6 bases, there was a span of 15 bases. Germline lookup yields CDR1 LGHNA and CDR2 YNFKEQ. This CDR3 is 16 amino acids long. This CDR3 reads CASSQDQPVRVNEQFF. CDR3 bases: TGTGCCAGCAGCCAAGATCAACCGGTCAGGGTCAATGAGCAGTTCTTC.

The chain couples TRBV7-8 to TRBJ2-7, with D maybe TRBD2 (6 bases). Germline lookup yields CDR1 SGHVS and CDR2 FQNEAQ. With 7 bases removed from V and 5 bases from J, the gap between germline ends came to 18 bases. This CDR3 has 14 amino acids. As DNA, the CDR3 is TGTGCCAGCAAAACTTACAGTAGCGGCCACGAGCAGTACTTC. Translating gives CASKTYSSGHEQYF.

This sequence joins TRBV5-1 and TRBJ2-5; possibly TRBD1 for D (6 bases). Germline V gives CDR1 SGHRS, CDR2 YFSETQ. Trimming pared 4 bases from V and 5 bases from J, leaving 21 bases between. This CDR3 has 16 amino acids. The CDR3 reads CASSPRWAGAMETQYF. The DNA for the CDR3 is TGCGCCAGCAGCCCCAGGTGGGCAGGGGCTATGGAGACCCAGTACTTC.

The chain combines TRBV30 with TRBJ2-1; 10 bases align to TRBD2. This CDR3 contains 13 residues. With 5 bases clipped from V and 6 bases from J, the junction kept 4 bases outside the gene matches. In germline, CDR1 is GTSNPN, CDR2 SVGIG (reference sequence). The CDR3 DNA reads as TGTGCCTGGGAGCGGGGGGGCTTCAATGAGCAGTTCTTC. Amino acids: CAWERGGFNEQFF. Combining the CDR3 with reference TRBV30 and TRBJ2-1 gives the whole variable domain SQTIHQWPATLVQPVGSPLSLECTVEGTSNPNLYWYRQAAGRGLQLLFYSVGIGQISSEVPQNLSASRPQDRQFILSSKKLLLSDSGFYLCAWERGGFNEQFFGPGTRLTVL.

This chain joins TRBV11-3 and TRBJ2-7, with D tentatively TRBD2 (5 bases). CDR1 is SGHNT, CDR2 YENEEA, per germline. The CDR3 runs to 16 residues. V shed 6 bases and J shed 3 bases, with 21 bases lying between them. This chain's CDR3 is CASSLGRRLANYEQYF. Here the CDR3 DNA reads TGTGCCAGCAGTCTAGGGCGGCGGCTAGCCAACTACGAGCAGTACTTC. The variable domain in full, completed from reference TRBV11-3 and TRBJ2-7, reads EAGVVQSPRYKIIEKKQPVAFWCNPISGHNTLYWYLQNLGQGPELLIRYENEEAVDDSQLPKDRFSAERLKGVDSTLKIQPAELGDSAVYLCASSLGRRLANYEQYFGPGTRLTVT.

The chain recombines TRBV5-1 with TRBJ2-3, with TRBD1 matching over 9 bases. Germline CDR1 is SGHRS and CDR2 is YFSETQ. The V and J ends lost 0 bases and 2 bases, in that order; junction bases with no gene match: 4. CDR3 length equals 16 residues. CDR3 bases: TGCGCCAGCAGCTTGGACAGGGGGCAGGACACAGATACGCAGTATTTT. Residues: CASSLDRGQDTDTQYF.

This clone was seen only once. The chain recombines TRBV29-1 with TRBJ2-7, with a weak D call TRBD1 (5 bases). Germline CDR1 is SQVTM and CDR2 is ANQGSEA. V lost 3 bases and J lost 2, with 11 bases in between. The CDR3 extends over 13 amino acids. The CDR3 region has the DNA TGCAGCGTTGATGGACATTCCACCTACGAGCAGTACTTC. This translates into CSVDGHSTYEQYF.

J is TRBJ1-5 and V is TRBV6-1; 9 nucleotides agree with TRBD1. This CDR3 is 15 amino acids long. Germline V lookup: CDR1 MNHNS, CDR2 SASEGT. V gave up 0 bases and J gave up 5 bases; unmatched junction bases: 2. The CDR3 region has the DNA TGTGCCAGCAGTGAAGCAGGGGACAGGGATCAGCCCCAGCATTTT. Its protein product is CASSEAGDRDQPQHF.

The rearrangement joins TRBV6-1 to TRBJ2-1; 13 bases fit TRBD2. After removal of 2 bases from V and 0 bases from J, the junction contained 7 bases not matched to a gene. The CDR3 is 19 residues long. The V gene's germline CDR1 is MNHNS and CDR2 SASEGT. Written as DNA, the CDR3 is TGTGCCAGCAGTGAACCCGGGACTAGCGGGACGAGCTCCTACAATGAGCAGTTCTTC. This gives the protein CASSEPGTSGTSSYNEQFF.

This sequence joins TRBV9 and TRBJ1-4; D is undetermined. V shed 1 base and J shed 10 bases, with 14 bases lying between them. Per the germline V gene, CDR1 is SGDLS and CDR2 is YYNGEE. The CDR3 is made up of 14 amino acids. CDR3 sequence (DNA): TGTGCCAGCAGCGTATATGCGGAACCTGGAAAACTGTTTTTT. Protein sequence: CASSVYAEPGKLFF.

This clone appeared a single time. The J gene is TRBJ2-7, the V gene TRBV7-3; 8 bases agree with TRBD2. CDR1 is SGHTA and CDR2 is FQGTGA in the germline V gene. The V gene end was trimmed by 2 bases and the J gene end by 5 bases; junction bases not matched to a gene: 5. This CDR3 comprises 14 residues. In nucleotides, the CDR3 is TGTGCCAGCAGCTTAGGTGGTAGCGGGGACGAGCAGTACTTC. Encoded protein: CASSLGGSGDEQYF.

The count of this clone is one. The chain carries TRBV4-1 and TRBJ2-7; unclear D gene. The CDR3 totals 16 residues. Looked up from germline, CDR1 is MGHRA and CDR2 is YSYEKL. Deletions cut 0 bases from V and 3 bases from J, with 15 bases between. CDR3 sequence: CASSQDSGDGFYEQYF. The CDR3 DNA is TGCGCCAGCAGCCAAGACTCCGGAGACGGGTTCTACGAGCAGTACTTC.

The rearrangement uses TRBV15 and TRBJ2-7, with D tentatively TRBD2 (6 bases). In germline, CDR1 is LNHNV, CDR2 YYDKDF (reference sequence). The length of the CDR3 is 16 residues. V was clipped by 0 bases and J by 12 bases, with 24 bases between them. CDR3 loop: CATSRDDYRITRDPYF. The CDR3 bases are TGTGCCACCAGCAGAGATGACTATCGAATTACGCGGGATCCGTACTTC.

This chain links TRBV4-1 with TRBJ1-1, with TRBD1 matching over 9 bases. Germline CDR1 is MGHRA and CDR2 is YSYEKL. Trimming took 4 bases from V and 4 from J; bases not matched to a gene: 7. This CDR3 has 15 amino acids. The DNA for the CDR3 is TGCGCCAGCAGCCTGAAACAGGGGGCGAGCACTGAAGCTTTCTTT. Translating gives CASSLKQGASTEAFF.

The V and J genes are TRBV7-9 and TRBJ2-7; TRBD1 aligns across 8 bases. Germline V gives CDR1 SEHNR, CDR2 FQNEAQ (reference sequence). This CDR3 contains 12 residues. Trimming at V came to 11 bases and at J to 6 bases, leaving 9 bases not matched to a gene. This chain's CDR3 is CAGGQGSGEQYF. The CDR3 coding sequence is TGTGCCGGAGGACAGGGCTCGGGCGAGCAGTACTTC.

This clone was detected once. The gene calls are TRBV4-1 and TRBJ2-5, with 13 bases lining up with TRBD2. The CDR3 has 19 amino acids. Unmatched junction bases numbered 11, after V lost 0 bases and J lost 4 bases. Germline lookup yields CDR1 MGHRA and CDR2 YSYEKL. Here the CDR3 DNA reads TGCGCCAGCAGCCAAGAACGAGGACTAGCGGGGGTAGTAGGAGAGACCCAGTACTTC. Amino acids: CASSQERGLAGVVGETQYF.

The chain recombines TRBV10-2 with TRBJ2-1; D is unclear. CDR3 size: 14 residues. Germline V lookup: CDR1 WSHSY, CDR2 SAAADI. The V and J ends lost 0 bases and 6 bases respectively, with 9 bases between them. The CDR3 DNA follows: TGCGCCAGCAGTGAGTCGATGAGATCCAATGAGCAGTTCTTC. Protein product: CASSESMRSNEQFF.

The chain carries TRBV6-8 and TRBJ2-5; no definite D call. Trimming took 9 bases from V and 4 from J, leaving 6 bases between them. The CDR3 contains 10 residues. Germline V CDR1 and CDR2: MNHGY, SAAAGT. The DNA for the CDR3 is TGTGCCAGGGCATCAGAGACCCAGTACTTC. Its protein is CARASETQYF.

The chain combines TRBV5-1 with TRBJ1-1, with D hard to call. CDR3 length: 12 amino acids. Germline V gene data show CDR1 as SGHRS and CDR2 as YFSETQ. V was shortened by 0 bases and J by 10 bases, with 10 bases between the two germline ends. The CDR3 region has the DNA TGCGCCAGCAGCTTGGCTACGTCTCCAGCTTTCTTT. Translation gives CASSLATSPAFF.

The chain combines TRBV6-5 with TRBJ2-5, with TRBD1 as a possible D gene (6 bases). Germline V gene sequence: CDR1 MNHEY, CDR2 SVGAGI. The CDR3 extends over 15 amino acids. V dropped 7 bases and J dropped 0 bases, with 15 bases sitting between them. CDR3 DNA: TGTGCCAGCATACCCCAACAGGGAAACCAAGAGACCCAGTACTTC. This gives the protein CASIPQQGNQETQYF.

The CDR3 reads CASSSRDRGYEAFF. The CDR3 region has the DNA TGTGCCAGCAGTTCTCGGGACAGGGGATATGAAGCTTTCTTT. The V call is TRBV6-6, the J call TRBJ1-1; 10 bases map to TRBD1. This CDR3 is built from 14 residues. Germline V lookup: CDR1 MNHNY, CDR2 SVGAGI (reference sequence). V trimming: 4 bases; J trimming: 7 bases; junction bases outside the gene matches: 6.

The J gene is TRBJ2-5, the V gene TRBV29-1; 9 nucleotides match TRBD1. V shed 5 bases and J 5 bases; nucleotides not matched to a gene: 9. This CDR3 has 14 amino acids. CDR1 is SQVTM, CDR2 ANQGSEA, per germline. CDR3 region: CSVSSGTGRETQYF. CDR3 coding DNA: TGCAGCGTTTCGTCGGGGACAGGGCGGGAGACCCAGTACTTC.

V usage is TRBV30 and J usage is TRBJ2-3; TRBD1 matches at 7 bases. This CDR3 spans 13 amino acids. The germline gives CDR1 GTSNPN, CDR2 SVGIG (reference sequence). CDR3 loop: CASGGAGTDTQYF. The CDR3 DNA sequence: TGTGCTTCAGGGGGAGCGGGCACAGATACGCAGTATTTT.

The chain uses TRBV1 and TRBJ2-2; the D call of TRBD2 is as the table states it, not checked on the DNA. TRBV1 is a known pseudogene. The CDR3 contains 17 residues. CDR3 DNA: TGCACCAGCAGCCAAGTCCCAGCGGGAGTGAACACCGGGGAGCTGTTTTTT. It specifies CTSSQVPAGVNTGELFF.

The sample holds one count of this clone. The rearrangement joins TRBV20-1 to TRBJ1-2; D ambiguous. The germline gives CDR1 DFQATT, CDR2 SNEGSKA (reference sequence). The CDR3 runs to 11 residues. The V end was cut by 3 bases, the J end by 7 bases, with 9 bases between. CDR3: CSASLRGGYTF. The CDR3, as DNA: TGCAGTGCTAGTTTAAGAGGTGGCTACACCTTC.

The rearrangement links TRBV5-4 to TRBJ1-4; 8 bases map to TRBD1. Germline CDR1 reads SGHNT; CDR2 reads YYREEE (reference sequence). The CDR3 covers 14 residues. The V and J ends lost 2 bases and 8 bases, in that order; junction bases with no gene match: 5. The CDR3 reads CASSFVRGREKLFF. Written as DNA, the CDR3 is TGTGCCAGCAGCTTTGTCAGGGGGCGGGAAAAACTGTTTTTT.

V usage is TRBV5-1 and J usage is TRBJ1-1, with unresolved D. Trimming left V 4 bases short and J 0 bases short, with 16 bases between. CDR1 SGHRS and CDR2 YFSETQ come from the germline V gene. The CDR3 covers 16 residues. CDR3: CASSPTLGTMNTEAFF. The DNA of the CDR3 is TGCGCCAGCAGCCCGACTTTAGGAACCATGAACACTGAAGCTTTCTTT.

V gene TRBV21-1 combines with J gene TRBJ1-1; the table assigns TRBD1, which was not confirmed against the DNA. TRBV21-1 is listed as a pseudogene. The CDR3 covers 14 residues. For the CDR3, the DNA is TGTGCCAGCAGCAAAGGGCCCAGGCTCATAGAAGCTTTCTTT. This sequence encodes CASSKGPRLIEAFF.